Below, 8 T cell receptor beta chains from the same sample are listed, as sequenced in a study of blood T cell repertoires in COVID-19 (TCRdb year 2020). Library generation was performed with the immunoSEQ multiplex PCR assay. Imported from immuneACCESS, the table was reduced by TCRdb to in-frame sequences with V and J called. These copies leave out some clones; in studies compared against another copy, an unresolved V gene accounts for under half, and the cause of the remainder is not known. The sample data list 170,000 or so clones, and roughly 87% of these were observed just once. Around 6.5% of the sample lies in the top ten. Material for sequencing was PBMCs or T cells enriched from blood (not recorded which). These receptors came from a woman aged 50 to 65 who had recovered from COVID-19.

This chain uses TRBV5-1 with TRBJ1-1; the D gene is possibly TRBD1 (5 bases). The germline V and J ends were trimmed by 3 bases and 5 bases, with 14 bases remaining between them. Germline CDR1 and CDR2: SGHRS and YFSETQ. The CDR3 runs 14 residues. The CDR3 region has the DNA TGCGCCAGCAGCTACGGCGGGGGGAATACTGAAGCTTTCTTT. Protein: CASSYGGGNTEAFF.

This rearrangement joins TRBV14 to TRBJ2-3; no definite D call. The CDR3 spans 14 residues. Between the trimmed V and J ends, which lost 3 bases and 4 bases, there was a span of 11 bases. In germline, CDR1 is SGHDN, CDR2 FVKESK. The CDR3 coding sequence is TGTGCCAGCAGCCATGCGATCATCGCAGATACGCAGTATTTT. Residues: CASSHAIIADTQYF.

The V call is TRBV5-1, the J call TRBJ1-5; D not certain. The CDR3 consists of 13 residues. Germline loops: CDR1 SGHRS, CDR2 YFSETQ. The V gene lost 0 bases and the J gene lost 3 bases, with 4 bases spanning the gap. CDR3 DNA sequence: TGCGCCAGCAGCTTGGGGCCCAATCAGCCCCAGCATTTT. Protein: CASSLGPNQPQHF.

The chain employs TRBV7-8 and TRBJ2-1, with 10 positions matching TRBD2. V shed 2 bases and J 3 bases; nucleotides not matched to a gene: 7. CDR1 and CDR2 (germline): SGHVS, FQNEAQ. The CDR3 loop spans 17 amino acids. The CDR3 reads CASSLNLWTSGYNEQFF. DNA for the CDR3: TGTGCCAGCAGCTTAAACCTGTGGACTAGCGGCTACAATGAGCAGTTCTTC.

The V gene is TRBV6-5, the J gene TRBJ2-5, with D possibly being TRBD2 (6 bases). V was shortened by 6 bases and J by 1 base, with 9 bases between the two germline ends. Germline V lookup: CDR1 MNHEY, CDR2 SVGAGI. CDR3 length: 13 amino acids. The CDR3, as DNA: TGTGCCAGCAGGCCGACTAGCCAAGAGACCCAGTACTTC. Encoded protein: CASRPTSQETQYF.

The CDR3 sequence: CASSLVQENSPLHF. In DNA form, the CDR3 reads TGTGCCAGCAGCTTAGTACAGGAGAATTCACCCCTCCACTTT. The V and J genes are TRBV7-2 and TRBJ1-6, with D possibly matching TRBD1 (5 bases). The V gene's germline CDR1 is SGHTA and CDR2 FQGNSA. Trimming removed 1 base from V and 7 bases from J, with 8 bases in between. The CDR3 has 14 amino acids.

V and J are TRBV12-3 or TRBV12-4 and TRBJ2-6, with unresolved D. The CDR3 is 13 amino acids. Trimming pared 3 bases from V and 3 bases from J, leaving 3 bases between. The CDR3 DNA reads TGTGCCAGCAGTTTTAGTGGGGCCAACGTCCTGACTTTC. It yields the protein CASSFSGANVLTF.

This clone was counted a few times. The rearrangement uses TRBV7-3 and TRBJ2-5, with 7 bases lining up with TRBD2. The V segment lost 3 bases and the J segment 5 bases; nucleotides outside the gene matches: 9. CDR1 SGHTA and CDR2 FQGTGA come from the germline V gene. This CDR3 comprises 15 residues. CDR3 sequence: CASSFGGGGGETQYF. CDR3 DNA sequence: TGTGCCAGCAGCTTTGGCGGCGGGGGAGGGGAGACCCAGTACTTC.